This entry features one T cell receptor beta chain sequence. Its specificity is unknown. The CDR3 is 17 amino acids. Trimming removed 6 bases at V and 0 bases at J, with 15 bases between. CDR1 is SEHNR, CDR2 FQNEAQ, per germline (reference sequence). The source of the sample is a study of CD8 T cells in ankylosing spondylitis. Study-wide points: Reportedly, matched ankylosing spondylitis synovial fluid was significantly enriched for disease-linked clones. One TCR beta motif, made up of eight or nine highly homologous variants, appeared characteristic of ankylosing spondylitis blood. Prior work had noted some motif variants in reactive arthritis blood and synovial fluid.

Quantitative 5'-RACE with molecular barcodes generated TCR beta libraries. TCRdb re-called the 5' RACE reads with MiXCR, one entry per CDR3 protein. The profile shows some 270,000 distinct CDR3 sequences, 30% to 40% of them singletons. The chain is built from TRBV7-9 and TRBJ2-6; perhaps TRBD1 as D (6 bases). The sequencing sample was made of blood, either unsorted or a sorted T cell fraction (not recorded which). This clonotype was sampled from a male donor with ankylosing spondylitis or in good health (not recorded which). CDR3 sequence (DNA): TGTGCCAGCAGTACACAGGGCCCCCTCTCTGGGGCCAACGTCCTGACTTTC. It translates to CASSTQGPLSGANVLTF.